This entry lists 6 T cell receptor beta chains sequenced from one sample in a study of blood T cell repertoires in COVID-19. Clones were sequenced by immunoSEQ multiplex PCR, and TCRdb holds only the in-frame ones, with some missing. The sample includes roughly 43,000 clones, over 75% of them seen just once. The specimen was peripheral blood. Receptors were obtained from a woman aged 60-75 years with acute or convalescent COVID-19.

The chain carries TRBV4-1 and TRBJ2-7; the match to TRBD1 covers 9 bases. The CDR3 has 16 amino acids. CDR1 and CDR2 (germline): MGHRA, YSYEKL. The J segment lost 3 bases and the V segment lost 1 base, leaving 7 bases of the junction unmatched. CDR3 bases: TGCGCCAGCAGCCAAGCTGCACAGGGGGCTAGCTACGAGCAGTACTTC. Protein sequence: CASSQAAQGASYEQYF.

This sequence joins TRBV2 and TRBJ2-5; perhaps TRBD1 as D (6 bases). V dropped 7 bases and J dropped 1 base, with 13 bases sitting between them. The germline V gene encodes CDR1 SNHLY and CDR2 FYNNEI. This CDR3 has 14 residues. DNA for the CDR3: TGTGCCAGCAATCCCGGGACAAGCCAAGAGACCCAGTACTTC. Protein sequence: CASNPGTSQETQYF.

The CDR3 spells CASSHRGSTDTQYF. CDR3 bases: TGTGCCAGCAGCCATAGGGGTAGCACAGATACGCAGTATTTT. The chain uses TRBV13 and TRBJ2-3; TRBD1 might be the D (5 bases). V shed 5 bases and J shed 0 bases, with 9 bases lying between them. Germline V gives CDR1 PRHDT, CDR2 FYEKMQ (reference sequence). The CDR3 has 14 amino acids.

The chain's CDR3 is CASSQDRARALSGNTIYF. CDR3 coding DNA: TGTGCCAGCAGCCAAGATAGGGCGAGGGCCCTCTCTGGAAACACCATATATTTT. J is TRBJ1-3 and V is TRBV4-2; the D is unclear. Trimming pared 0 bases from V and 0 bases from J, leaving 15 bases between. The CDR3 contains 18 residues. Germline CDR1 is LGHNA and CDR2 is YNFKEQ.

The genes are TRBV15 and TRBJ1-2, with D possibly being TRBD1 (6 bases). Per germline, CDR1 LNHNV and CDR2 YYDKDF (reference sequence). V lost 0 bases to trimming and J lost 14 bases, with 16 bases between them. CDR3 length: 13 residues. Written as DNA, the CDR3 is TGTGCCACCAGCAGAGATAGGACAGCCCTGGGGACCTTC. Translated: CATSRDRTALGTF.

The chain uses TRBV11-3 and TRBJ2-1; 9 positions agree with TRBD2. The CDR3 runs to 16 residues. Germline assignment: CDR1 SGHNT and CDR2 YENEEA. The V and J ends lost 8 bases and 5 bases, in that order; junction bases with no gene match: 13. CDR3 residues: CASLGGGATPHNEQFF. CDR3 nucleotides: TGTGCCAGCCTGGGCGGGGGGGCCACCCCACACAATGAGCAGTTCTTC. The whole variable domain, remainder taken from reference TRBV11-3 and TRBJ2-1, is EAGVVQSPRYKIIEKKQPVAFWCNPISGHNTLYWYLQNLGQGPELLIRYENEEAVDDSQLPKDRFSAERLKGVDSTLKIQPAELGDSAVYLCASLGGGATPHNEQFFGPGTRLTVL.